These 5 T cell receptor beta chains were all obtained from the same sample, sequenced in a study of T cell responses to AZD1222 COVID-19 vaccine. Using immunoSEQ multiplex PCR, the repertoire was profiled, and TCRdb retains in-frame clones only, with some absent. This table holds approximately 140,000 clones, under 95% found once. Sequences were derived from peripheral blood, sampled on day 0 of AZD1222 vaccination. These receptors originate from an adult in good health.

The chain is built from TRBV7-9 and TRBJ1-6, with unresolved D. Trimming cost V 6 bases and J 10 bases, with 22 bases left between them. This CDR3 spans 16 amino acids. Per germline, CDR1 SEHNR and CDR2 FQNEAQ (reference sequence). The CDR3 DNA reads TGTGCCAGCAGACCGTACGCTGAAGGCTGGGAATCACCCCTCCACTTT. Translated, it gives CASRPYAEGWESPLHF. Complete variable domain (other parts from reference TRBV7-9 and TRBJ1-6): DTGVSQNPRHKITKRGQNVTFRCDPISEHNRLYWYRQTLGQGPEFLTYFQNEAQLEKSRLLSDRFSAERPKGSFSTLEIQRTEQGDSAMYLCASRPYAEGWESPLHFGNGTRLTVT.

V gene TRBV9 combines with J gene TRBJ2-1, with 8 bases fitting TRBD2. Germline CDR1 reads SGDLS; CDR2 reads YYNGEE. V dropped 2 bases and J dropped 5; count of bases not matched to a gene: 3. The CDR3 sequence is 14 residues long. The CDR3 reads CASSVTSADNEQFF. The CDR3 DNA follows: TGTGCCAGCAGCGTGACTAGCGCTGACAATGAGCAGTTCTTC. The full variable domain, its missing parts supplied by reference TRBV9 and TRBJ2-1, is DSGVTQTPKHLITATGQRVTLRCSPRSGDLSVYWYQQSLDQGLQFLIQYYNGEERAKGNILERFSAQQFPDLHSELNLSSLELGDSALYFCASSVTSADNEQFFGPGTRLTVL.

The chain joins TRBV4-1 to TRBJ1-2; 7 nucleotides agree with TRBD1. The J segment lost 5 bases and the V segment lost 0 bases, leaving 12 bases of the junction unmatched. This CDR3 comprises 17 residues. Germline assignment: CDR1 MGHRA and CDR2 YSYEKL. The CDR3 bases are TGCGCCAGCAGCCAAGATCTCGGGGGACAGCCTCCTTATGGCTACACCTTC. This translates into CASSQDLGGQPPYGYTF.

The chain couples TRBV19 to TRBJ1-5; 7 positions match TRBD1. This CDR3 region has 15 residues. V shed 8 bases and J 0 bases; nucleotides not matched to a gene: 7. Germline V CDR1 and CDR2: LNHDA, SQIVND (reference sequence). The CDR3 spells CASARDSYSNQPQHF. Written as DNA, the CDR3 is TGTGCCAGTGCCCGGGACAGCTATAGCAATCAGCCCCAGCATTTT.

This clone rates as medium-sized. The chain couples TRBV6-1 to TRBJ2-1; unclear D gene. The CDR3 extends over 15 amino acids. V was cut by 2 bases and J by 6 bases, with 14 bases left in between. From germline, CDR1 is MNHNS and CDR2 SASEGT. The CDR3 nucleotides read TGTGCCAGCAGTGAATTCTTCCCCGTGGGCAATGAGCAGTTCTTC. This gives the protein CASSEFFPVGNEQFF.